This entry lists 23 T cell receptor beta chains sequenced from one sample in a study of blood T cell repertoires in COVID-19. Generated by immunoSEQ multiplex PCR, the TCRdb table keeps only in-frame clones and is missing some. The sample has a few hundred thousand clones; over 75% are singletons. The sample was peripheral blood. The receptors were sampled from a woman younger than 45 with COVID-19, enrolled during active disease.

The CDR3 DNA sequence: TGTGCCAGTAGTATCAGCCGGGAGGCATTGGGGAACTCCTACGAGCAGTACTTC. Protein product: CASSISREALGNSYEQYF. The chain links TRBV19 to TRBJ2-7, with 7 bases lining up with TRBD2. Trimming cost V 3 bases and J 0 bases; bases outside gene matches: 14. Looked up from germline, CDR1 is LNHDA and CDR2 is SQIVND (reference sequence). The length of the CDR3 is 18 residues.

This chain connects TRBV6-1 to TRBJ1-4; 12 positions match TRBD1. This CDR3 comprises 17 residues. V lost 4 bases, J lost 4 bases, and 7 bases stayed unmatched. Per germline, CDR1 MNHNS and CDR2 SASEGT. In DNA, the CDR3 is TGTGCCAGCAGTGGCCGGGACAGGGGGCCGGGTAATGAAAAACTGTTTTTT. Its protein product is CASSGRDRGPGNEKLFF.

The V gene is TRBV28, the J gene TRBJ2-5; TRBD2 aligns across 7 bases. Trimming at V came to 5 bases and at J to 6 bases, leaving 6 bases not matched to a gene. This CDR3 is 13 amino acids long. The V gene's germline CDR1 is MDHEN and CDR2 SYDVKM. The CDR3 is CASSPTSTQTQYF. In DNA form, the CDR3 reads TGTGCCAGCAGTCCGACTAGCACCCAGACCCAGTACTTC.

The V gene is TRBV7-8, the J gene TRBJ1-3; 11 bases align to TRBD1. With V trimmed by 3 bases and J by 1 base, 8 bases remained unmatched. CDR3 length equals 18 residues. Germline CDR1 is SGHVS and CDR2 is FQNEAQ. The CDR3 coding sequence is TGTGCCAGCAGCTTGATAGGGACAGGGGGTCCTTCTGGAAACACCATATATTTT. Translated: CASSLIGTGGPSGNTIYF.

The rearrangement uses TRBV21-1 and TRBJ1-6. TRBV21-1 is a pseudogene segment. The CDR3 extends over 18 amino acids. The CDR3: CASSKRDTGLKNCSPLHF. CDR3 nucleotide sequence: TGTGCCAGCAGCAAACGAGATACCGGGTTAAAGAATTGTTCACCCCTCCACTTT.

The rearrangement uses TRBV7-9 and TRBJ2-1; 8 bases fit TRBD1. CDR1 and CDR2 (germline): SEHNR, FQNEAQ (reference sequence). This CDR3 region has 12 residues. V lost 4 bases and J lost 15; bases outside the gene matches: 8. The CDR3 bases are TGTGCCAGCAGCTCCGGACAGGGTCGTGCGTTCTTC. This translates into CASSSGQGRAFF.

CDR3 in amino acids: CASSPDRGTQPQHF. The DNA for the CDR3 is TGTGCCAGCAGTCCCGACAGGGGGACCCAGCCCCAGCATTTT. V usage is TRBV6-5 and J usage is TRBJ1-5; 9 bases are a match to TRBD1. This CDR3 spans 14 amino acids. CDR1 and CDR2 (germline): MNHEY, SVGAGI. With V trimmed by 5 bases and J by 7 bases, 6 bases remained unmatched.

This chain joins TRBV29-1 and TRBJ2-5, with TRBD1 matching over 9 bases. The CDR3 has 16 amino acids. The V gene's germline CDR1 is SQVTM and CDR2 ANQGSEA. Trimming removed 1 base from V and 3 bases from J; junction bases left unmatched: 9. CDR3: CSVEGLRRDREETQYF. Here the CDR3 DNA reads TGCAGCGTTGAAGGACTAAGGCGGGACAGGGAAGAGACCCAGTACTTC.

The gene calls are TRBV29-1 and TRBJ2-7; 15 bases are a match to TRBD2. The CDR3 sequence is 15 residues long. CDR1 and CDR2 (germline): SQVTM, ANQGSEA. The V segment lost 6 bases and the J segment 5 bases; nucleotides outside the gene matches: 8. CDR3: CSVGTSGRFGNEQYF. CDR3 nucleotide sequence: TGCAGCGTAGGGACTAGCGGGAGGTTTGGAAACGAGCAGTACTTC.

The chain carries TRBV5-1 and TRBJ2-2; D may be TRBD1 (6 bases). With 6 bases removed from V and 3 bases from J, the gap between germline ends came to 18 bases. Germline V lookup: CDR1 SGHRS, CDR2 YFSETQ. The CDR3 covers 16 residues. The chain's CDR3 is CASTNLQDRDTGELFF. DNA for the CDR3: TGCGCCAGCACAAATCTCCAGGACAGAGACACCGGGGAGCTGTTTTTT.

The rearrangement uses TRBV30 and TRBJ2-7, with 9 bases aligning to TRBD2. The germline V gene has CDR1 GTSNPN and CDR2 SVGIG (reference sequence). With V trimmed by 3 bases and J by 2 bases, 14 bases remained unmatched. The CDR3 contains 17 residues. The CDR3 coding sequence is TGTGCCTGGAGGGCCTTGGCGGCAGCGGGAGGCCCCTACGAGCAGTACTTC. Residues: CAWRALAAAGGPYEQYF.

The count of this clone is one. The chain joins TRBV3-1 (or the pseudogene TRBV3-2) to TRBJ2-1; 14 nucleotides agree with TRBD2. The trim removed 4 bases at V and 0 bases at J, leaving 8 bases unmatched. CDR3 size: 19 residues. Germline values: CDR1 LGHDT, CDR2 YNNKEL (reference sequence). The CDR3 loop is CASSLGLAGDLSSYNEQFF. CDR3 DNA: TGTGCCAGCAGCCTGGGACTAGCGGGAGACCTCAGCTCCTACAATGAGCAGTTCTTC.

The CDR3: CASSSTTGSSYEQYF. The DNA for the CDR3 is TGTGCCAGCAGTTCCACGACAGGGAGCTCCTACGAGCAGTACTTC. The chain joins TRBV6-6 to TRBJ2-7; 7 bases fit TRBD1. The V and J ends lost 4 bases and 0 bases, in that order; junction bases with no gene match: 6. Germline CDR1 MNHNY, CDR2 SVGAGI (reference sequence). CDR3 length: 15 amino acids.

The V gene is TRBV28, the J gene TRBJ2-1, with 16 bases lining up with TRBD2. The CDR3 spans 16 residues. Germline lookup yields CDR1 MDHEN and CDR2 SYDVKM. V was clipped by 6 bases and J by 4 bases; unmatched bases: 3. The CDR3 region is CASRGLAGGRYNEQFF. The CDR3 DNA follows: TGTGCCAGCAGGGGACTAGCGGGAGGGCGATACAATGAGCAGTTCTTC.

The rearrangement uses TRBV25-1 and TRBJ2-7; TRBD2 matches 8 bases. In germline, CDR1 is MGHDK, CDR2 SYGVNS. V gave up 4 bases and J gave up 0 bases; unmatched junction bases: 8. CDR3 length equals 16 residues. The CDR3 spells CASSARGGHLSYEQYF. As DNA, the CDR3 is TGTGCCAGCAGTGCCCGGGGGGGACACCTCTCCTACGAGCAGTACTTC.

This chain links TRBV6-5 with TRBJ2-7; D ambiguous. Germline lookup yields CDR1 MNHEY and CDR2 SVGAGI. This CDR3 has 15 residues. Trimming cost V 7 bases and J 2 bases, with 18 bases left between them. The CDR3 is CASTPRPSQAYEQYF. CDR3 nucleotides: TGTGCCAGCACCCCAAGACCGAGCCAGGCCTACGAGCAGTACTTC.

The V gene is TRBV3-1 (or the pseudogene TRBV3-2), the J gene TRBJ1-2, with 7 bases that match TRBD1. The CDR3 consists of 16 residues. V was clipped by 5 bases and J by 0 bases; unmatched bases: 9. Germline-derived CDR1 and CDR2 are LGHDT and YNNKEL (reference sequence). As DNA, the CDR3 is TGTGCCAGCAGCTACAGGGGCCGCTTAGCTAACTATGGCTACACCTTC. Translated, it gives CASSYRGRLANYGYTF.

This sequence joins TRBV19 and TRBJ2-1; tentative D call: TRBD2 (5 bases). CDR3 length equals 15 residues. Germline CDR1 LNHDA, CDR2 SQIVND (reference sequence). The V end was cut by 7 bases, the J end by 5 bases, with 18 bases between. The CDR3 loop is CASIESGTYNNEQFF. CDR3 sequence (DNA): TGTGCCAGTATAGAGAGCGGAACCTATAACAATGAGCAGTTCTTC. Variable domain in full (rest from reference TRBV19 and TRBJ2-1): DGGITQSPKYLFRKEGQNVTLSCEQNLNHDAMYWYRQDPGQGLRLIYYSQIVNDFQKGDIAEGYSVSREKKESFPLTVTSAQKNPTAFYLCASIESGTYNNEQFFGPGTRLTVL.

The gene calls are TRBV5-1 and TRBJ2-7; a possible D gene is TRBD1 (6 bases). CDR3 length: 14 residues. Trimming stripped 4 bases from V and 2 bases from J, with 13 bases between. The germline V gene encodes CDR1 SGHRS and CDR2 YFSETQ. In DNA form, the CDR3 reads TGCGCCAGCAGCATGGACAGCTTTGCCTACGAGCAGTACTTC. Residues: CASSMDSFAYEQYF.

This clone showed up just once. The chain uses TRBV10-2 and TRBJ2-5; TRBD1 is a possible D gene (5 bases). Between the trimmed V and J ends, which lost 4 bases and 2 bases, there was a span of 5 bases. This CDR3 comprises 12 residues. Germline V CDR1 and CDR2: WSHSY, SAAADI. CDR3 in amino acids: CASSAGQETQYF. The CDR3 coding sequence is TGCGCCAGCAGTGCAGGGCAAGAGACCCAGTACTTC.

The chain combines TRBV24-1 with TRBJ2-6; no firm D call. The CDR3 runs 16 residues. V shed 2 bases and J shed 0 bases, with 7 bases lying between them. Per germline, CDR1 KGHDR and CDR2 SFDVKD. The chain's CDR3 is CATSDSRYSGANVLTF. CDR3 bases: TGTGCCACCAGTGATTCTAGGTACTCTGGGGCCAACGTCCTGACTTTC.

This clone occurred once. Other nucleotide sequences from this sample produce the same CDR3. The chain uses TRBV6-5 and TRBJ1-6, with D possibly matching TRBD1 (6 bases). The CDR3 is made up of 15 amino acids. Trimming pared 0 bases from V and 4 bases from J, leaving 7 bases between. Germline V CDR1 and CDR2: MNHEY, SVGAGI. The CDR3 DNA reads TGTGCCAGCAGTTACTCACAGGGATATAATTCACCCCTCCACTTT. Its protein is CASSYSQGYNSPLHF.

The rearrangement links TRBV28 to TRBJ2-7; TRBD1 agrees at 8 bases. The CDR3 is made up of 15 amino acids. Germline lookup yields CDR1 MDHEN and CDR2 SYDVKM. Losses at the gene ends were 6 bases for V and 0 bases for J; bases not matched to a gene: 7. CDR3: CASSSLTGDSYEQYF. The DNA for the CDR3 is TGTGCCAGCAGCTCGTTGACAGGGGACTCCTACGAGCAGTACTTC.